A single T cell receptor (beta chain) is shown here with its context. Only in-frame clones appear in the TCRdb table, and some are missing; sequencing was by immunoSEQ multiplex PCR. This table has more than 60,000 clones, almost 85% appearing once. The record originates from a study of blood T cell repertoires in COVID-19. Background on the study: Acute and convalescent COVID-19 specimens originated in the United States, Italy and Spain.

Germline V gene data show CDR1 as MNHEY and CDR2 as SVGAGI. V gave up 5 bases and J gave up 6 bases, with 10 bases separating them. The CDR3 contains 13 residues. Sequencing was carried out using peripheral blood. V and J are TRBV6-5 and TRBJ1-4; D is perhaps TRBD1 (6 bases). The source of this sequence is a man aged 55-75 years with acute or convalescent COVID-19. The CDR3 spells CASSIQGDEKLFF. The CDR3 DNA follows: TGTGCCAGCAGTATACAGGGTGATGAAAAACTGTTTTTT.